The 16 T cell receptor beta chains below were found in one sample sequenced in a study of cytomegalovirus exposure and HLA in healthy donors. The PCR used 60 Vbeta and 13 Jbeta primers. Sequencing was performed with immunoSEQ multiplex PCR; in TCRdb, only in-frame clones are kept and a portion is missing. This sample contains just under 60,000 clones. The sample consisted of PBMCs. These receptor sequences come from a male donor in good health and CMV-seronegative.

The rearrangement links TRBV28 to TRBJ1-2; 9 bases line up with TRBD1. The CDR3 is made up of 13 amino acids. V dropped 6 bases and J dropped 3; count of bases not matched to a gene: 2. Germline lookup yields CDR1 MDHEN and CDR2 SYDVKM. As DNA, the CDR3 is TGTGCCAGCAGCTGGGACAGGGACTATGGCTACACCTTC. Amino acids: CASSWDRDYGYTF.

The J gene is TRBJ1-1, the V gene TRBV2; D not certain. The V end was cut by 6 bases, the J end by 1 base, with 9 bases between. Germline CDR1 SNHLY, CDR2 FYNNEI. This CDR3 has 13 residues. CDR3 region: CASRTTPNTEAFF. The DNA for the CDR3 is TGTGCCAGCAGAACTACACCGAACACTGAAGCTTTCTTT.

V usage is TRBV12-5 and J usage is TRBJ1-2; D is unresolved. Germline CDR1 is LGHNT and CDR2 is FRNRAP. Trimming shortened V by 4 bases and J by 8 bases, and 8 bases separated the two germline ends. There are 11 residues in the CDR3. CDR3: CASGSSSGYTF. The DNA of the CDR3 is TGTGCTAGTGGTTCCTCCTCCGGCTACACCTTC.

The chain combines TRBV28 with TRBJ2-7; D may be TRBD2 (5 bases). CDR1 is MDHEN, CDR2 SYDVKM, per germline. The CDR3 extends over 13 amino acids. V lost 6 bases and J lost 2, with 11 bases in between. In DNA form, the CDR3 reads TGTGCCAGCAGCCGGGGTGGCGCCTACGAGCAGTACTTC. It encodes CASSRGGAYEQYF.

J is TRBJ1-2 and V is TRBV11-2, with D perhaps TRBD1 (6 bases). CDR1 is SGHAT, CDR2 FQNNGV, per germline. V dropped 2 bases and J dropped 8 bases, with 12 bases sitting between them. The CDR3 length is 13 residues. CDR3 protein: CASSLTGQGGYTF. CDR3 nucleotides: TGTGCCAGCAGCTTAACAGGCCAGGGGGGCTACACCTTC.

The chain joins TRBV11-2 to TRBJ2-5; the match to TRBD2 covers 13 bases. In germline, CDR1 is SGHAT, CDR2 FQNNGV. Germline trimming cut 4 bases from V and 11 bases from J; bases unmatched to any gene: 10. The CDR3 sequence is 15 residues long. CDR3 amino acids: CASSWSLGLAGEQYF. The CDR3 DNA reads TGTGCCAGCAGCTGGTCCCTCGGACTAGCGGGGGAGCAGTACTTC.

The genes are TRBV7-2 and TRBJ2-7; a weak D match, TRBD1 (6 bases). The germline V gene has CDR1 SGHTA and CDR2 FQGNSA. The CDR3 has 15 residues. V was pared by 5 bases and J by 0 bases, with 14 bases between. CDR3 region: CASSRSDSSSYEQYF. The CDR3 region has the DNA TGTGCCAGCAGCCGATCGGACAGCTCCTCCTACGAGCAGTACTTC.

V is TRBV7-2 and J is TRBJ2-7; no clear D gene. Trimming took off 6 bases at V and 0 bases at J, with 9 bases between the two ends. The CDR3 runs to 13 residues. The V gene's germline CDR1 is SGHTA and CDR2 FQGNSA. Here the CDR3 DNA reads TGTGCCAGCAGTGGTGCTAGCTCCTACGAGCAGTACTTC. Translation gives CASSGASSYEQYF.

The rearrangement links TRBV5-8 to TRBJ1-2, with D possibly TRBD1 on 6 matching bases. V gave up 0 bases and J gave up 5 bases, with 11 bases separating them. Germline-derived CDR1 and CDR2 are SGHTS and YDEGEE. This CDR3 contains 14 residues. CDR3 residues: CASSLGSGAYGYTF. CDR3 coding DNA: TGTGCCAGCAGCTTGGGGTCAGGGGCGTATGGCTACACCTTC.

This chain uses TRBV7-6 with TRBJ1-4, with a weak D call TRBD1 (5 bases). The CDR3 loop spans 13 amino acids. The germline V gene has CDR1 SGHVS and CDR2 FNYEAQ. The germline V and J ends were trimmed by 8 bases and 7 bases, with 14 bases remaining between them. The DNA of the CDR3 is TGTGCCAGCTCCAGGGCGTTTGGTGAAAAACTGTTTTTT. Its protein is CASSRAFGEKLFF. Using reference TRBV7-6 and TRBJ1-4 for the parts outside the CDR3, the full variable domain is GAGVSQSPRYKVTKRGQDVALRCDPISGHVSLYWYRQALGQGPEFLTYFNYEAQQDKSGLPNDRFSAERPEGSISTLTIQRTEQRDSAMYRCASSRAFGEKLFFGSGTQLSVL.

This chain uses TRBV28 with TRBJ2-7, with TRBD2 matching over 8 bases. V trimming: 4 bases; J trimming: 7 bases; junction bases outside the gene matches: 9. CDR1 and CDR2 from the germline V gene are MDHEN and SYDVKM. There are 14 residues in the CDR3. In nucleotides, the CDR3 is TGTGCCAGCAGTTCGGGAATAGCGGGGCGTGAGCAGTACTTC. This codes for CASSSGIAGREQYF. The whole variable domain, remainder taken from reference TRBV28 and TRBJ2-7, is DVKVTQSSRYLVKRTGEKVFLECVQDMDHENMFWYRQDPGLGLRLIYFSYDVKMKEKGDIPEGYSVSREKKERFSLILESASTNQTSMYLCASSSGIAGREQYFGPGTRLTVT.

On this clone itself: This same CDR3 is encoded by further DNA sequences in the sample. The chain couples TRBV28 to TRBJ1-2; D unclear. This CDR3 spans 11 amino acids. With 4 bases removed from V and 3 bases from J, the gap between germline ends came to 3 bases. Germline values: CDR1 MDHEN, CDR2 SYDVKM. CDR3 sequence: CASSSDYGYTF. CDR3 DNA sequence: TGTGCCAGCAGTTCCGACTATGGCTACACCTTC.

This sequence joins TRBV6-5 and TRBJ2-7; D might be TRBD1 (5 bases). This CDR3 is 13 amino acids long. Trimming left V 1 base short and J 7 bases short, with 11 bases between. The germline V gene has CDR1 MNHEY and CDR2 SVGAGI. CDR3 residues: CASSYYQGEEQYF. The CDR3 DNA is TGTGCCAGCAGTTACTACCAAGGGGAAGAGCAGTACTTC.

Turning to this clone: Other DNA sequences from this sample encode an identical CDR3 as well. This chain uses TRBV2 with TRBJ1-1; D uncertain. Trimming took 7 bases from V and 0 from J, leaving 9 bases between them. The CDR3 extends over 13 amino acids. CDR1 SNHLY and CDR2 FYNNEI come from the germline V gene. The CDR3 reads CASIRGLNTEAFF. As DNA, the CDR3 is TGTGCCAGCATTCGAGGATTGAACACTGAAGCTTTCTTT.

The rearrangement joins TRBV6-5 to TRBJ1-3, with 7 bases aligning to TRBD1. Germline V gene sequence: CDR1 MNHEY, CDR2 SVGAGI. The V segment lost 2 bases and the J segment 7 bases; nucleotides outside the gene matches: 8. The CDR3 is 15 residues long. The CDR3 region has the DNA TGTGCCAGCAGTTACCTGAGACAGGGACGGAACACCATATATTTT. It yields the protein CASSYLRQGRNTIYF.

This chain uses TRBV5-5 with TRBJ2-7, with a weak D call TRBD2 (6 bases). Trimming stripped 1 base from V and 6 bases from J, with 14 bases between. Germline V CDR1 and CDR2: SGHKS, YYEKEE (reference sequence). The length of the CDR3 is 14 residues. CDR3 coding DNA: TGTGCCAGCAGCTTGATACCGGGGGAAGCCGAGCAGTACTTC. This encodes CASSLIPGEAEQYF.